This T cell receptor (beta chain) was recovered during a study of T-cell reconstitution after alpha-beta-depleted transplantation in children. This clonotype was recorded at least ten times. This CDR3 contains 16 residues. V shed 5 bases and J shed 0 bases, with 14 bases lying between them. Germline CDR1 is SGHTA and CDR2 is FQGNSA. The library targeted TCRbeta and was prepared with unique molecular identifiers. TCRdb re-called the PCR reads with MiXCR, one entry per CDR3 protein. The data contain about 110,000 distinct CDR3 sequences, around a tenth of them singletons. This chain joins TRBV7-2 and TRBJ1-3; D unclear. The sequence was obtained from a human donor who donated a stem cell graft to a child with acute lymphoblastic leukemia. Sequences were derived from PBMCs from the stem cell graft donor, sampled from the stem cell graft. The CDR3 DNA is TGTGCCAGCAGCCGAGATAACAAGAACTCTGGAAACACCATATATTTT. Translated: CASSRDNKNSGNTIYF. The whole variable domain, remainder taken from reference TRBV7-2 and TRBJ1-3, is GAGVSQSPSNKVTEKGKDVELRCDPISGHTALYWYRQSLGQGLEFLIYFQGNSAPDKSGLPSDRFSAERTGGSVSTLTIQRTQQEDSAVYLCASSRDNKNSGNTIYFGEGSWLTVV.